Presented here are 8 T cell receptor beta chains from one specimen sequenced in a study of blood T cell repertoires in COVID-19. This table comes from immunoSEQ multiplex PCR, and its TCRdb copy is limited to in-frame clones, with some not included. Here the sample spans about 100,000 clones, 85% being singletons. Material for sequencing was peripheral blood. These receptors originate from a man aged 50 or older with active or convalescent COVID-19.

This clone has more than one count but fewer than ten. The rearrangement uses TRBV29-1 and TRBJ2-7, with D possibly being TRBD1 (6 bases). Per the germline V gene, CDR1 is SQVTM and CDR2 is ANQGSEA. This CDR3 is 15 amino acids long. V was shortened by 1 base and J by 0 bases, with 13 bases between the two germline ends. CDR3 sequence reads: CSVEVRDTSSYEQYF. The DNA for the CDR3 is TGCAGCGTTGAAGTCCGGGACACGAGCTCCTACGAGCAGTACTTC.

The chain joins TRBV7-9 to TRBJ2-7; 9 bases align to TRBD1. Germline lookup yields CDR1 SEHNR and CDR2 FQNEAQ (reference sequence). The trim removed 5 bases at V and 4 bases at J, leaving 6 bases unmatched. CDR3 length equals 14 residues. CDR3 DNA: TGTGCCAGCAGCCCCAGACAGGGGGGATACGAGCAGTACTTC. Translated, it gives CASSPRQGGYEQYF.

The CDR3 DNA reads TGTGCCAGCAGGGGACAGGCGATACAAGAGACCCAGTACTTC. Amino acids: CASRGQAIQETQYF. The chain uses TRBV25-1 and TRBJ2-5; 8 bases line up with TRBD1. The germline gives CDR1 MGHDK, CDR2 SYGVNS. This CDR3 is 14 amino acids long. The junction had 5 bases not matched to a gene; V was cut back by 6 bases and J by 2 bases.

The rearrangement joins TRBV7-8 to TRBJ1-4; D is uncertain. The CDR3 consists of 14 residues. The V and J ends lost 3 bases and 4 bases respectively, with 9 bases between them. CDR1 and CDR2 (germline): SGHVS, FQNEAQ. In nucleotides, the CDR3 is TGTGCCAGCAGCTTTGCGGTTAATAATGAAAAACTGTTTTTT. Translation: CASSFAVNNEKLFF.

The chain links TRBV5-4 to TRBJ1-2; TRBD1 matches at 10 bases. The CDR3 contains 15 residues. The V gene end was trimmed by 2 bases and the J gene end by 8 bases; junction bases not matched to a gene: 9. The germline gives CDR1 SGHNT, CDR2 YYREEE (reference sequence). The CDR3 sequence is CASSLDMGTGAGYTF. The CDR3 nucleotides are TGTGCCAGCAGCTTAGACATGGGGACAGGGGCCGGCTACACCTTC. Using reference TRBV5-4 and TRBJ1-2 for the parts outside the CDR3, the full variable domain is ETGVTQSPTHLIKTRGQQVTLRCSSQSGHNTVSWYQQALGQGPQFIFQYYREEENGRGNFPPRFSGLQFPNYSSELNVNALELDDSALYLCASSLDMGTGAGYTFGSGTRLTVV.

The chain employs TRBV5-6 and TRBJ1-3; D is unresolved. Germline lookup yields CDR1 SGHDT and CDR2 YYEEEE. This CDR3 contains 14 residues. Trimming removed 4 bases from V and 5 bases from J, with 13 bases in between. In DNA form, the CDR3 reads TGTGCCAGCAGCATCCTCCCGAGTAGAAACACCATATATTTT. It codes for CASSILPSRNTIYF.

V and J are TRBV5-4 and TRBJ2-1; 12 bases line up with TRBD2. The CDR3 is 15 residues long. V trimming: 4 bases; J trimming: 3 bases; junction bases outside the gene matches: 2. Germline V gene data show CDR1 as SGHNT and CDR2 as YYREEE (reference sequence). CDR3 sequence reads: CASSRTSGNYNEQFF. As DNA, the CDR3 is TGTGCCAGCAGCCGGACTAGCGGGAACTACAATGAGCAGTTCTTC. Supplemented by reference TRBV5-4 and TRBJ2-1, the full variable domain reads ETGVTQSPTHLIKTRGQQVTLRCSSQSGHNTVSWYQQALGQGPQFIFQYYREEENGRGNFPPRFSGLQFPNYSSELNVNALELDDSALYLCASSRTSGNYNEQFFGPGTRLTVL.

V usage is TRBV15 and J usage is TRBJ1-5; D ambiguous. V lost 3 bases, J lost 2 bases, and 17 bases lay in between. This CDR3 is 17 amino acids long. The germline CDR1 and CDR2 sequences are LNHNV and YYDKDF (reference sequence). CDR3 nucleotide sequence: TGTGCCACCAGCAGGGGCCGTGGGTCCGGGGGCAATCAGCCCCAGCATTTT. Translating gives CATSRGRGSGGNQPQHF.